This TCR beta chain was found in a study of CD8 T cells in Susac syndrome. The CDR3 spans 15 residues. Germline V gene lookup returns CDR1 MDHEN and CDR2 SYDVKM. V was pared by 7 bases and J by 7 bases, with 13 bases of the junction left unmatched. RNA in amounts of 0.5 to 1 ug was reverse transcribed with random hexamers. One entry per CDR3 protein results from TCRdb running MiXCR on the immunoSEQ multiplex PCR reads. The sample yields about 300,000 distinct CDR3 sequences, about 85% seen once. What was sequenced was CD8+ T cells from PBMCs. The rearrangement joins TRBV28 to TRBJ1-5, with 7 bases identical to TRBD1. The origin of this receptor is a human donor with multiple sclerosis. The CDR3 here is CASTEGTVFGQPQHF. CDR3 in DNA: TGTGCCAGCACCGAAGGGACAGTATTCGGCCAGCCCCAGCATTTT. Full variable domain (rest looked up from reference TRBV28 and TRBJ1-5): DVKVTQSSRYLVKRTGEKVFLECVQDMDHENMFWYRQDPGLGLRLIYFSYDVKMKEKGDIPEGYSVSREKKERFSLILESASTNQTSMYLCASTEGTVFGQPQHFGDGTRLSIL.